This T cell receptor (beta chain) was profiled in a study of blood T cell repertoires in COVID-19. About the study: Samples representing acute and convalescent COVID-19 were sourced from the United States, Italy and Spain. PBMCs, B-cell-depleted T cells, or T cells were the source of the cDNA or gDNA that made up the material.

The participants were between about 18 and 95 years old and came from under 25 US areas. Grouping used clinical history reported by participants in a survey and questionnaire. The germline V gene has CDR1 KGHSH and CDR2 LQKENI. The CDR3 covers 16 residues. The V gene end was trimmed by 3 bases and the J gene end by 3 bases; junction bases not matched to a gene: 7. Produced via immunoSEQ multiplex PCR; TCRdb's table is partial and in-frame only. The table records 200,000 to 250,000 clones, just over 85% of them present only once. The chain joins TRBV18 to TRBJ1-5; 8 bases agree with TRBD1. This TCR was recovered from a man aged 40-49 years who had recovered from COVID-19. Sequencing input: PBMCs or T cells enriched from blood (not recorded which). The CDR3 DNA sequence: TGTGCCAGCTCACCGTTTACGGGACAGGACAATCAGCCCCAGCATTTT. Its protein product is CASSPFTGQDNQPQHF.